Below are 5 T cell receptor beta chains sequenced from a single sample in a study of shared clonotypes between healthy human individuals. The table came from immunoSEQ multiplex PCR; TCRdb's copy has only in-frame clones and leaves some out. The data contain some 2,000,000 clones, 95% of them singletons. Sequencing was performed on naive CD4+ T cells sorted from blood. Indicated subset: CD45RA+ positively selected. The receptors shown here come from a man aged 18-30 years in good health.

The chain joins TRBV28 to TRBJ2-2; TRBD2 aligns across 8 bases. Trimming removed 2 bases from V and 4 bases from J; junction bases left unmatched: 6. The CDR3 sequence is 16 residues long. Germline CDR1 is MDHEN and CDR2 is SYDVKM. In DNA form, the CDR3 reads TGTGCCAGCAGTTTAACCGGGACTAGACTCACCGGGGAGCTGTTTTTT. Translation: CASSLTGTRLTGELFF.

The J gene is TRBJ1-2, the V gene TRBV21-1; the D call in the table, TRBD1, was not verified against the DNA. TRBV21-1 corresponds to a pseudogene. The CDR3 length is 14 residues. CDR3 residues: CASSITGGYYGYTF. The CDR3, as DNA: TGTGCCAGCAGCATCACAGGGGGCTATTATGGCTACACCTTC.

The genes are TRBV7-2 and TRBJ1-2; possible D gene TRBD1, 5 bases. The CDR3 is 15 amino acids. V shed 5 bases and J shed 8 bases, with 21 bases lying between them. CDR1 and CDR2 from the germline V gene are SGHTA and FQGNSA. CDR3: CASSPGQTTFGGYTF. The CDR3 DNA sequence: TGTGCCAGCAGCCCGGGGCAGACGACCTTTGGGGGCTACACCTTC.

This chain links TRBV10-3 with TRBJ2-3; no reliable D call. The CDR3 spans 14 residues. In germline, CDR1 is ENHRY, CDR2 SYGVKD. V was clipped by 4 bases and J by 6 bases, with 14 bases between them. The CDR3 DNA reads TGTGCCATCAGTGCCTATTCCACCTCGGATACGCAGTATTTT. Translation gives CAISAYSTSDTQYF.

The V and J genes are TRBV28 and TRBJ2-7, with D uncertain. CDR1 is MDHEN, CDR2 SYDVKM, per germline. This CDR3 is built from 12 residues. Between the trimmed V and J ends, which lost 5 bases and 3 bases, there was a span of 8 bases. The CDR3 region has the DNA TGTGCCAGCAGTCCTCGAGGCTACGAGCAGTACTTC. This translates into CASSPRGYEQYF.